Listed below are T cell receptor beta chains from one sample, sequenced in a study of ipilimumab plus nivolumab after autologous stem cell transplantation. Sequencing was performed with immunoSEQ multiplex PCR; in TCRdb, only in-frame clones are kept and a portion is missing. The sample holds fewer than 45,000 clones, approximately 92% seen once. The specimen comprised PBMCs, sampled in a trial of ipilimumab plus nivolumab as post-transplant consolidation. These receptors came from a male donor with multiple myeloma. CDR3s leave out the opening cysteine and the closing phenylalanine or tryptophan.

CDR3aa	v_gene	j_gene
ASSFSWNTEAF	TRBV28	TRBJ1-1
ATSRDPGVDEQY	TRBV15	TRBJ2-7
ASGYRVETQY	TRBV6-5	TRBJ2-5
ASSFGPRDNSYEQY	TRBV7-2	TRBJ2-7
ASRGTGGNYQPQH	TRBV19	TRBJ1-5
ASSLASGRAGELF	TRBV7-9	TRBJ2-2
ASSPGLAGATDTQY	TRBV4-1	TRBJ2-3
ASSYGGGEKTQY	TRBV6-5	TRBJ2-5
ASSIELNSPLH	TRBV19	TRBJ1-6
ASSARGDGGELF	TRBV9	TRBJ2-2
ASSSGFYSGNTIY	TRBV28	TRBJ1-3
ATSRERGTGQF	TRBV15	TRBJ2-1
ARAVDEAF	TRBV7-9	TRBJ1-1
ASSLDGTGLQDTQY	TRBV7-9	TRBJ2-3
ASSLGGQPQETQY	TRBV5-1	TRBJ2-5
ASSLEGLVARNEQF	TRBV11-2	TRBJ2-1
ATRQAPSEQY	TRBV10-2	TRBJ2-7
ASSLVPGNEQF	TRBV7-2	TRBJ2-1
ASRFRAALNTEAF	TRBV6-5	TRBJ1-1
ASSLGHNSGANVLT	TRBV7-2	TRBJ2-6
ASSSSGGAQETQY	TRBV7-3	TRBJ2-5
ASSLDYRGTEAF	TRBV7-2	TRBJ1-1
ASSLPSGHEQF	TRBV14	TRBJ2-1
ASSSTYGLAGAGGNTGELF	TRBV5-1	TRBJ2-2
ASRDSGRALDTQY	TRBV6-5	TRBJ2-3
ASSVTSGAYNEQF	TRBV9	TRBJ2-1
ASTDGGFYGYT	TRBV2	TRBJ1-2
ASVNGGGKNEQF	TRBV4-1	TRBJ2-1
ASSLAPIVTYNEQF	TRBV5-1	TRBJ2-1
ASSSSPGQGVYEQY	TRBV5-1	TRBJ2-7
ASSLARADTQY	TRBV7-2	TRBJ2-3
ASSLDRGETQY	TRBV5-1	TRBJ2-5
ASGGPRYNEQF	TRBV7-2	TRBJ2-1
ASSPRQGTDTQY	TRBV18	TRBJ2-3
ASRKGQGYVYEQY	TRBV28	TRBJ2-7
ASSFRGGGNYGYT	TRBV27	TRBJ1-2
ASSDRGRTEAF	TRBV5-1	TRBJ1-1
ASSIASGGLELYGYT	TRBV19	TRBJ1-2